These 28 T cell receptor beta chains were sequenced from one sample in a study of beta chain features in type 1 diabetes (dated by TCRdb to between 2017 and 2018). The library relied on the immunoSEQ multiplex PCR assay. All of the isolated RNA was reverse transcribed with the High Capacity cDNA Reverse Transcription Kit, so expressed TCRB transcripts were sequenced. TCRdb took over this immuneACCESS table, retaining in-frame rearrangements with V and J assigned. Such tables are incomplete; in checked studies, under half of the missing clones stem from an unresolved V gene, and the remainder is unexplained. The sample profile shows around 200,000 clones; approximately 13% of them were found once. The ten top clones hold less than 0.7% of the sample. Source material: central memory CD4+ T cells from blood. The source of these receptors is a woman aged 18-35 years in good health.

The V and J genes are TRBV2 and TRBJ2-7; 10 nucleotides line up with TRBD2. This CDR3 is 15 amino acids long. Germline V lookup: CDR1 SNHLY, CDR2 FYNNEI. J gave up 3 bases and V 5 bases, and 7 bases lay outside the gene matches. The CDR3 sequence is CASSISGRRLYEQYF. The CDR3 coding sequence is TGTGCCAGCAGTATTAGCGGGAGGCGGCTCTACGAGCAGTACTTC. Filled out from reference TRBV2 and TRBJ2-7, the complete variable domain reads EPEVTQTPSHQVTQMGQEVILRCVPISNHLYFYWYRQILGQKVEFLVSFYNNEISEKSEIFDDQFSVERPDGSNFTLKIRSTKLEDSAMYFCASSISGRRLYEQYFGPGTRLTVT.

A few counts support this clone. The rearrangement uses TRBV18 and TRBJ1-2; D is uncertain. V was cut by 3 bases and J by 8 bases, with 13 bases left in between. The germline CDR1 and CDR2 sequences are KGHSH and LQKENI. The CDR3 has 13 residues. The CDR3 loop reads CASSPTAAEGYTF. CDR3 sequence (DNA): TGTGCCAGCTCACCGACCGCGGCCGAGGGCTACACCTTC.

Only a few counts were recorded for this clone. CDR3 amino acids: CSVERLAGTDTQYF. CDR3 coding DNA: TGCAGCGTTGAGAGACTAGCGGGCACAGATACGCAGTATTTT. J is TRBJ2-3 and V is TRBV29-1; 9 bases match TRBD2. The CDR3 contains 14 residues. CDR1 SQVTM and CDR2 ANQGSEA come from the germline V gene. After removal of 3 bases from V and 1 base from J, the junction contained 2 bases not matched to a gene.

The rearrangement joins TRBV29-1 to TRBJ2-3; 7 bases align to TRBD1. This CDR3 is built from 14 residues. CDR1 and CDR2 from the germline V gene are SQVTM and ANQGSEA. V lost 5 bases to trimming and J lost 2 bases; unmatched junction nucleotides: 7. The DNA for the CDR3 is TGCAGCGTTCAGACAGGGTCCGTCACAGATACGCAGTATTTT. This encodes CSVQTGSVTDTQYF.

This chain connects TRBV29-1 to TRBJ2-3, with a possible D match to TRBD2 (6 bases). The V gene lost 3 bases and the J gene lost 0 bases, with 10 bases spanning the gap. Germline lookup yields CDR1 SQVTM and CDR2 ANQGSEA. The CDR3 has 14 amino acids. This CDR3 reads CSVDSGSSTDTQYF. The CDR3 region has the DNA TGCAGCGTTGATAGCGGCTCTAGCACAGATACGCAGTATTTT.

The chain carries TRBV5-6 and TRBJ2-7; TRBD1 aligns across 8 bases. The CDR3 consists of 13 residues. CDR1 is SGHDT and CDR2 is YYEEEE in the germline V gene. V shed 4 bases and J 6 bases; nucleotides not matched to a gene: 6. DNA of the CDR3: TGTGCCAGCAGCCAGGGGGCCTCGGTCGAGCAGTACTTC. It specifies CASSQGASVEQYF.

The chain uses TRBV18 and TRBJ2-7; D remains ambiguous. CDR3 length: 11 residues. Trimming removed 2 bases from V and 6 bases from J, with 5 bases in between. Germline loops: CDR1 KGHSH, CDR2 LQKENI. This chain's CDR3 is CASSPSREQYF. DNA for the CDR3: TGTGCCAGCTCACCATCGCGCGAGCAGTACTTC.

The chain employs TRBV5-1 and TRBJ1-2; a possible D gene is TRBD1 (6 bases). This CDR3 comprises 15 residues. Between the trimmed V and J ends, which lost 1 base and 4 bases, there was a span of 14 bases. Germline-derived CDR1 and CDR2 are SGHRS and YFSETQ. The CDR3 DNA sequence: TGCGCCAGCAGCTTGACCGGACAGAACACCTATGGCTACACCTTC. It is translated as CASSLTGQNTYGYTF.

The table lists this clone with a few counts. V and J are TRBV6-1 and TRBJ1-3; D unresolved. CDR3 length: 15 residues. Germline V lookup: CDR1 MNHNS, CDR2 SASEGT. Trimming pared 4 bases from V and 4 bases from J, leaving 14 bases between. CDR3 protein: CASSASGDLGNTIYF. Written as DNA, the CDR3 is TGTGCCAGCAGTGCCTCCGGCGACTTGGGAAACACCATATATTTT.

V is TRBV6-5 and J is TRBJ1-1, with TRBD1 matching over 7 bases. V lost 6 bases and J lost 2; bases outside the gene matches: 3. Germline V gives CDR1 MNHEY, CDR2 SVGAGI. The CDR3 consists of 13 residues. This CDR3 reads CASRGQLNTEAFF. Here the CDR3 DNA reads TGTGCCAGCAGGGGACAGCTTAACACTGAAGCTTTCTTT.

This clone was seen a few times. The CDR3 sequence: CASSLLYRNTGELFF. CDR3 DNA: TGTGCCAGCAGCCTCCTATACCGAAACACCGGGGAGCTGTTTTTT. The chain has TRBV28 and TRBJ2-2; D remains ambiguous. This CDR3 region has 15 residues. Germline CDR1 and CDR2: MDHEN and SYDVKM. V was clipped by 6 bases and J by 2 bases, with 13 bases between them.

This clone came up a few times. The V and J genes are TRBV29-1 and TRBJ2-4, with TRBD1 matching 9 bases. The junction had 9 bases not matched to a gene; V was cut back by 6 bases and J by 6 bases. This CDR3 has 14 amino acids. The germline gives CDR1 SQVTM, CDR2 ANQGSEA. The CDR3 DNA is TGCAGCGTGTATGACAGGGGGAGGGGAAACATTCAGTACTTC. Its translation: CSVYDRGRGNIQYF.

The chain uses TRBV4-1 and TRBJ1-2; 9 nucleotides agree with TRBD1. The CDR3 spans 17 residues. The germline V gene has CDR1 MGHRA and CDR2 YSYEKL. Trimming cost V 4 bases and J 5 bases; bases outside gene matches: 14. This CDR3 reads CASSPSGTGTRGYGYTF. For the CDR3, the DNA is TGCGCCAGCAGCCCAAGCGGGACAGGGACTCGGGGGTATGGCTACACCTTC.

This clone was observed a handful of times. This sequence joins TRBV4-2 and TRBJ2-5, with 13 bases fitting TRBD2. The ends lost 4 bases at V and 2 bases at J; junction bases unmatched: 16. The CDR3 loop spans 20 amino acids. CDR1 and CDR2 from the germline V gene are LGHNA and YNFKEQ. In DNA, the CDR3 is TGTGCCAGCAGCCCCAGGACTAGCGGGAGTATGGGTTGGTTACAAGAGACCCAGTACTTC. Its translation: CASSPRTSGSMGWLQETQYF.

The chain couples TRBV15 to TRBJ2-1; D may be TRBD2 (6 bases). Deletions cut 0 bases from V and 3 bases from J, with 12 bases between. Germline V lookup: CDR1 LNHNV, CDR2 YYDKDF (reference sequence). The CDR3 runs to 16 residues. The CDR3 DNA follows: TGTGCCACCAGCAGAGATGCCCCGGGGGTCTACAATGAGCAGTTCTTC. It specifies CATSRDAPGVYNEQFF.

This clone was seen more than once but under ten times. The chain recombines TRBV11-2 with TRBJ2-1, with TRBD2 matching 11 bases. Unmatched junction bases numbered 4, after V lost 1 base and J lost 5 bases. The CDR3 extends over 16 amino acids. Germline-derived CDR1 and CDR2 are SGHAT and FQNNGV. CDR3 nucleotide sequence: TGTGCCAGCAGCTTAGGGCTAGCGGGAGGCGACAATGAGCAGTTCTTC. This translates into CASSLGLAGGDNEQFF.

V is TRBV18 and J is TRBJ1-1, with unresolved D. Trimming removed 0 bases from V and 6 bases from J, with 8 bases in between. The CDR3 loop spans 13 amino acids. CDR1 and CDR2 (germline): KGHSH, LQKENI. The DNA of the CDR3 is TGTGCCAGCTCACCACCGGGCAATGCTGAAGCTTTCTTT. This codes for CASSPPGNAEAFF. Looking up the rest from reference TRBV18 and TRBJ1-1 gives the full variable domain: NAGVMQNPRHLVRRRGQEARLRCSPMKGHSHVYWYRQLPEEGLKFMVYLQKENIIDESGMPKERFSAEFPKEGPSILRIQQVVRGDSAAYFCASSPPGNAEAFFGQGTRLTVV.

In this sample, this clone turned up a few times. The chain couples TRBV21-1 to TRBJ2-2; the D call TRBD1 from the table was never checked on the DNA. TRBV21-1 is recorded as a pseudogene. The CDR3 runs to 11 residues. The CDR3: CASSNRGELFF. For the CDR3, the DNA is TGTGCCAGCAGCAACAGGGGGGAGCTGTTTTTT.

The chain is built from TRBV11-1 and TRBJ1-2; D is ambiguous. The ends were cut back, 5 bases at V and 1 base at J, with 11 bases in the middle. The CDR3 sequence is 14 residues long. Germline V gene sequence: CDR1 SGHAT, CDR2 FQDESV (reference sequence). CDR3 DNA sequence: TGTGCCAGCAGCGCTAGCGGGCATAACTATGGCTACACCTTC. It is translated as CASSASGHNYGYTF.

CDR3 residues: CATSRGQGLGGGYTF. Written as DNA, the CDR3 is TGTGCCACCAGCAGAGGACAGGGGCTGGGGGGAGGCTACACCTTC. The genes are TRBV15 and TRBJ1-2; 8 bases are a match to TRBD1. The CDR3 has 15 residues. Trimming took 1 base from V and 8 from J; bases not matched to a gene: 9. Looked up from germline, CDR1 is LNHNV and CDR2 is YYDKDF (reference sequence).

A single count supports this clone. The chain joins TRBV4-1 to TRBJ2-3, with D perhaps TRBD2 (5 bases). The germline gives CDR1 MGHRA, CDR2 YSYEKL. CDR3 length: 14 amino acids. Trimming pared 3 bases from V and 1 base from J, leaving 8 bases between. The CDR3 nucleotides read TGCGCCAGCAGCCAGAGTAGCGGCACAGATACGCAGTATTTT. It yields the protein CASSQSSGTDTQYF.

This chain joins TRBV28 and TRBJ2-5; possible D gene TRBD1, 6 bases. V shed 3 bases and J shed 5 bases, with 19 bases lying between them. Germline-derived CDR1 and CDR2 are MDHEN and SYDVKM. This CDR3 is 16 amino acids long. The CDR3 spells CASSLGAGPRWETQYF. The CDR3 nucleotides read TGTGCCAGCAGTTTGGGGGCGGGCCCTAGATGGGAGACCCAGTACTTC.

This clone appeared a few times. The chain's CDR3 is CASSSTGGTYNEQFF. The CDR3 coding sequence is TGTGCCAGCAGCTCAACAGGGGGGACCTACAATGAGCAGTTCTTC. The chain has TRBV11-3 and TRBJ2-1; 8 nucleotides align to TRBD1. Trimming took 4 bases from V and 2 from J; bases not matched to a gene: 4. The CDR3 has 15 amino acids. The germline V gene has CDR1 SGHNT and CDR2 YENEEA.

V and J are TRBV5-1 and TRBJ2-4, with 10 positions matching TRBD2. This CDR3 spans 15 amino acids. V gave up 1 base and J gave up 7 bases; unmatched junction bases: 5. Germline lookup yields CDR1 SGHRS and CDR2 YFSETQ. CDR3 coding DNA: TGCGCCAGCAGCTTGATGTCTAGCGGGAGTAACATTCAGTACTTC. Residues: CASSLMSSGSNIQYF. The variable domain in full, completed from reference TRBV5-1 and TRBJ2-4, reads KAGVTQTPRYLIKTRGQQVTLSCSPISGHRSVSWYQQTPGQGLQFLFEYFSETQRNKGNFPGRFSGRQFSNSRSEMNVSTLELGDSALYLCASSLMSSGSNIQYFGAGTRLSVL.

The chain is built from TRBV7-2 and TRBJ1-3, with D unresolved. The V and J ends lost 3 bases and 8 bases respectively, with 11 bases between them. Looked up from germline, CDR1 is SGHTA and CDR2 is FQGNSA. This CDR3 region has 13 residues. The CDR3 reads CASSFLQRDTIYF. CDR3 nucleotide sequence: TGTGCCAGCAGCTTTCTGCAGAGGGACACCATATATTTT.

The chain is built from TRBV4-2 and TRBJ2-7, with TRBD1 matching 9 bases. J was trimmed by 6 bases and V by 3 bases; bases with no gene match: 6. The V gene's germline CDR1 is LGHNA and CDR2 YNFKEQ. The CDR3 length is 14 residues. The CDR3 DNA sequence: TGTGCCAGCAGCCACCGGGACAGGGTGGGCGAGCAGTACTTC. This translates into CASSHRDRVGEQYF.

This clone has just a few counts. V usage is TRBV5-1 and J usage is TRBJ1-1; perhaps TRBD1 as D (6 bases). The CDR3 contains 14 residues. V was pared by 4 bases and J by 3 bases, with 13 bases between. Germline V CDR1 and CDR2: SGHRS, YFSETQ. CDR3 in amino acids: CASSRDTRDTEAFF. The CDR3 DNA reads TGCGCCAGCAGCAGGGACACCAGAGACACTGAAGCTTTCTTT.

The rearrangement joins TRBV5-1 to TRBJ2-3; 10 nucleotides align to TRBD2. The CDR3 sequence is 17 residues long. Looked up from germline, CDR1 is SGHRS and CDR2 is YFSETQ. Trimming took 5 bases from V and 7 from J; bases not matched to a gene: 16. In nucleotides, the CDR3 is TGCGCCAGCAGTCGTTCTTCTAGCGGGAGTACAAAGAATACGCAGTATTTT. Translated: CASSRSSSGSTKNTQYF.